The next 8 T cell receptor beta chains were all read from a single sample in a study of T-cell reconstitution after alpha-beta-depleted transplantation in children. As it was prepared, the TCRbeta library received unique molecular identifiers. TCRdb passed the PCR reads through MiXCR, listing each CDR3 protein once. The sample consists of over 45,000 distinct CDR3 sequences, less than 55% of them appearing once. The sequencing used PBMCs, mostly from graft donor cells, collected 360 days after TCRalphabeta/CD19-depleted stem cell transplant. The source is a male patient between 10 and 17 years old who had a stem cell transplant for acute lymphoblastic leukemia, so the T cells may come from the graft donor.

This clonotype occurred a few times. The chain is built from TRBV20-1 and TRBJ2-7, with 7 bases fitting TRBD1. Germline V gene lookup returns CDR1 DFQATT and CDR2 SNEGSKA (reference sequence). J lost 7 bases, V lost 3 bases, and 6 bases had no gene match. The CDR3 totals 12 residues. DNA of the CDR3: TGCAGTGCTAGCCAGGGGGTCTGGGAGCAGTACTTC. The encoded protein is CSASQGVWEQYF.

The chain employs TRBV20-1 and TRBJ2-7; 8 bases match TRBD2. Germline values: CDR1 DFQATT, CDR2 SNEGSKA (reference sequence). Losses at the gene ends were 3 bases for V and 2 bases for J; bases not matched to a gene: 6. The CDR3 has 14 residues. CDR3 amino acids: CSARSGLDTYEQYF. CDR3 in DNA: TGCAGTGCTAGGTCGGGACTAGATACCTACGAGCAGTACTTC.

DNA for the CDR3: TGTGCCAGCAGCCCACGGACAGGGCCTGAGCAGTTCTTC. Translation: CASSPRTGPEQFF. The gene calls are TRBV7-2 and TRBJ2-1; TRBD1 agrees at 8 bases. The CDR3 totals 13 residues. The trim removed 5 bases at V and 9 bases at J, leaving 6 bases unmatched. Germline loops: CDR1 SGHTA, CDR2 FQGNSA.

The J gene is TRBJ1-1, the V gene TRBV11-2; 8 positions agree with TRBD1. Germline V gene sequence: CDR1 SGHAT, CDR2 FQNNGV. V dropped 5 bases and J dropped 6; count of bases not matched to a gene: 11. CDR3 length: 15 amino acids. Written as DNA, the CDR3 is TGTGCCAGCAGCGGGCGGGGCAGGGGGCGATCTGAAGCTTTCTTT. Its protein product is CASSGRGRGRSEAFF.

V gene TRBV5-6 combines with J gene TRBJ1-4, with D perhaps matching TRBD1 (5 bases). Trimming cost V 0 bases and J 8 bases, with 11 bases left between them. CDR1 is SGHDT and CDR2 is YYEEEE in the germline V gene. The CDR3 loop spans 14 amino acids. CDR3 sequence: CASSLDAGSEKLFF. The CDR3 DNA sequence: TGTGCCAGCAGCTTGGATGCAGGGTCAGAAAAACTGTTTTTT.

This chain connects TRBV7-9 to TRBJ1-5; D not certain. CDR1 is SEHNR and CDR2 is FQNEAQ in the germline V gene (reference sequence). The ends were cut back, 1 base at V and 6 bases at J, with 10 bases in the middle. The CDR3 covers 14 residues. The CDR3 is CASSLVGLAQPQHF. DNA for the CDR3: TGTGCCAGCAGCTTAGTGGGCCTGGCTCAGCCCCAGCATTTT.

The CDR3 DNA reads TGTGCCAGCAGCCCTCGAAACACCATATATTTT. It translates to CASSPRNTIYF. The J gene is TRBJ1-3, the V gene TRBV7-3, with D uncertain. Between the trimmed V and J ends, which lost 5 bases and 5 bases, there was a span of 4 bases. Germline CDR1 and CDR2: SGHTA and FQGTGA. The CDR3 runs 11 residues.

The J gene is TRBJ2-1, the V gene TRBV9; TRBD1 aligns across 7 bases. Trimming at V came to 4 bases and at J to 6 bases, leaving 4 bases not matched to a gene. The CDR3 spans 13 residues. Germline V gene sequence: CDR1 SGDLS, CDR2 YYNGEE. The CDR3 DNA is TGTGCCAGCAGCTTGGGACAGAGCAATGAGCAGTTCTTC. It specifies CASSLGQSNEQFF.